This T cell receptor beta chain was recorded in a study of Graves' ophthalmopathy and Graves' hyperthyroidism. Study-level results: Among thyroid clonotypes expanded above 0.001 frequency, most also appeared in blood.

Ophthalmopathy donors showed moderate-to-severe activity, CAS ≥3, NOSPECS ≥4 and a duration under 3 months. Other autoimmune diseases, uncontrolled infections, pregnancy and lactation each led to patient exclusion. Clinical symptoms, serum thyroxine, TRAb, thyroid ultrasound and orbital computed tomography determined diagnosis. RNA transcripts were the template, and TCR beta CDR3 regions were amplified from them. HTBI primers served in a first-round RT-PCR, which a second-round multiplex PCR followed. A single record per CDR3 protein comes from TCRdb applying MiXCR to the multiplex PCR reads. This table has almost 750,000 distinct CDR3 sequences, roughly 40% appearing once. V lost 0 bases, J lost 6 bases, and 18 bases lay in between. Germline V gene lookup returns CDR1 DFQATT and CDR2 SNEGSKA (reference sequence). This CDR3 is 16 amino acids long. Comment on this clonotype: The antigen is undetermined.

Input material: peripheral blood. The V gene is TRBV20-1, the J gene TRBJ1-5; TRBD1 might be the D (5 bases). The clonotype comes from an adult man with Graves' ophthalmopathy. Here the CDR3 DNA reads TGCAGTGCTAGAGACAGGGTAATACACATAAGTCAGCCCCAGCATTTT. It codes for CSARDRVIHISQPQHF.